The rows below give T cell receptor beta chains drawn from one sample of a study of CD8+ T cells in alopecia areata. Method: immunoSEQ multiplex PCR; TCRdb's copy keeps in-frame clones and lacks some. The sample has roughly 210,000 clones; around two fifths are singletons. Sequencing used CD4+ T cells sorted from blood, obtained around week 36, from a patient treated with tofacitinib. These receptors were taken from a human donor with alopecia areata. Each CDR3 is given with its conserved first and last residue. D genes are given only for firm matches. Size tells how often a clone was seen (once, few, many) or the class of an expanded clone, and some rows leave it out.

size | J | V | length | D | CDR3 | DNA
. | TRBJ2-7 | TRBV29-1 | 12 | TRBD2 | CSVGTSANEQYF | TGCAGCGTTGGGACTAGTGCCAACGAGCAGTACTTC
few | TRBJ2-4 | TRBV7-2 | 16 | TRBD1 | CASSPQGAQAKNIQYF | TGTGCCAGCAGCCCACAGGGGGCGCAGGCCAAAAACATTCAGTACTTC
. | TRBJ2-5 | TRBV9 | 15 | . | CASSARTGRRETQYF | TGTGCCAGCAGCGCCCGGACGGGACGGCGGGAGACCCAGTACTTC
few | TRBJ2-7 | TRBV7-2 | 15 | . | CASSSQAGRIGEQYF | TGTGCCAGCAGCTCCCAGGCGGGCCGAATTGGAGAGCAGTACTTC
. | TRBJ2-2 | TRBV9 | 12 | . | CASSESTGELFF | TGTGCCAGCAGCGAGAGCACCGGGGAGCTGTTTTTT
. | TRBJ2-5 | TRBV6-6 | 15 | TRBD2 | CASSFWASGRATQYF | TGTGCCAGCAGCTTCTGGGCTAGCGGGAGGGCCACCCAGTACTTC
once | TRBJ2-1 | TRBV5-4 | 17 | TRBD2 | CASSFPASGPLNNEQFF | TGTGCCAGCAGCTTTCCGGCTAGCGGGCCCCTAAACAATGAGCAGTTCTTC
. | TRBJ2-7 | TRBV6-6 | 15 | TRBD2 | CASSYGGDAGQEQYF | TGTGCCAGCAGTTACGGGGGGGACGCCGGGCAAGAGCAGTACTTC
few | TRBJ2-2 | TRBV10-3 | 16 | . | CAISGGIGVDTGELFF | TGTGCCATCAGTGGAGGGATAGGGGTCGACACCGGGGAGCTGTTTTTT
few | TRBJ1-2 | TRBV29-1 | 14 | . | CSVADLPGTRGYTF | TGCAGCGTTGCCGACCTACCAGGGACGCGGGGCTACACCTTC
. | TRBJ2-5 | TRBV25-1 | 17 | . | CASSENLGLSWKETQYF | TGTGCCAGCAGTGAGAACCTGGGACTCTCCTGGAAAGAGACCCAGTACTTC
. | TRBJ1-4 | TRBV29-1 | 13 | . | CSVEGQGGEKLFF | TGCAGCGTTGAAGGGCAGGGTGGGGAAAAACTGTTTTTT
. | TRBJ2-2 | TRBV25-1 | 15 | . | CASNPSTRPTGELFF | TGTGCCAGCAACCCCTCCACCCGTCCCACCGGGGAGCTGTTTTTT
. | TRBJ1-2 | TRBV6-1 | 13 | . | CASSAGQGYGYTF | TGTGCCAGCAGTGCTGGGCAGGGCTATGGCTACACCTTC
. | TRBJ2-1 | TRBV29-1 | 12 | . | CSVEISRGEQFF | TGCAGCGTTGAAATAAGTAGAGGTGAGCAGTTCTTC
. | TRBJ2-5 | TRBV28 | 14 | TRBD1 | CASSPDRGLETQYF | TGTGCCAGCAGCCCCGACAGGGGGCTGGAGACCCAGTACTTC
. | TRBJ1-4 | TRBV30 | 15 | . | CAWSVAGQGEEKLFF | TGTGCCTGGAGTGTAGCAGGACAAGGAGAAGAAAAACTGTTTTTT
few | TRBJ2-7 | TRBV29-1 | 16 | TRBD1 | CSVNGVPGQGSYEQYF | TGCAGCGTTAACGGAGTCCCGGGACAGGGTTCCTACGAGCAGTACTTC
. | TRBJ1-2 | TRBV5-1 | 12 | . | CASSLAGYGYTF | TGCGCCAGCAGCTTGGCCGGCTATGGCTACACCTTC
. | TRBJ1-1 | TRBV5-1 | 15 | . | CASSPARGVGTEAFF | TGCGCCAGCAGCCCCGCCAGAGGGGTGGGCACTGAAGCTTTCTTT
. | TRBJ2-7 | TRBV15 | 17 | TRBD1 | CATSRDGGTGNSYEQYF | TGTGCCACCAGCAGGGACGGCGGGACAGGGAACTCCTACGAGCAGTACTTC
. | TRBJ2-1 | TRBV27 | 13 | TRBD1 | CASTPRQGDEQFF | TGTGCCAGCACCCCACGACAGGGAGATGAGCAGTTCTTC
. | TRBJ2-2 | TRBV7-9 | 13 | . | CASSLVLGGELFF | TGTGCCAGCAGCTTAGTACTGGGCGGGGAGCTGTTTTTT
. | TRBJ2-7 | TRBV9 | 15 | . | CASSPAGTRTYEQYF | TGTGCCAGCAGCCCCGCCGGGACAAGGACCTACGAGCAGTACTTC
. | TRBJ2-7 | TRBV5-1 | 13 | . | CASSSASLYEQYF | TGCGCCAGCAGCTCGGCCTCCCTCTACGAGCAGTACTTC
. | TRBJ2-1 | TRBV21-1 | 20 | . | CASSNEKKSLFVSSYNEQFF | TGTGCCAGCAGCAATGAGAAAAAAAGTCTTTTCGTAAGCTCCTACAATGAGCAGTTCTTC
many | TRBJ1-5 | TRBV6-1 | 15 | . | CASQILRQVNQPQHF | TGTGCCAGCCAAATCCTTAGACAGGTTAATCAGCCCCAGCATTTT
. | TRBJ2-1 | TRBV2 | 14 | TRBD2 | CASSRLAGEDEQFF | TGTGCCAGCAGCCGACTAGCGGGAGAGGATGAGCAGTTCTTC
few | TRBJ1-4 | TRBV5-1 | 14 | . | CASSHQTGNEKLFF | TGCGCCAGCAGCCACCAAACAGGGAATGAAAAACTGTTTTTT
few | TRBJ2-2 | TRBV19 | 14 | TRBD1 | CASSLGGYTGELFF | TGTGCCAGTAGTTTAGGGGGCTACACCGGGGAGCTGTTTTTT
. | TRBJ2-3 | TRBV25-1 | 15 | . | CASSDGGARTDTQYF | TGTGCCAGCAGTGATGGGGGGGCTCGCACAGATACGCAGTATTTT
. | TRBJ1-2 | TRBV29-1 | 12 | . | CSVAQGNYGYTF | TGCAGCGTTGCTCAGGGGAACTATGGCTACACCTTC
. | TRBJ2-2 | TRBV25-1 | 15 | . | CASSESIGNTGELFF | TGTGCCAGCAGTGAATCTATAGGGAACACCGGGGAGCTGTTTTTT